The entry that follows covers one T cell receptor beta chain sequence. Its cognate antigen is unknown. TCRdb analysed the 5' RACE reads with MiXCR anew, one entry per CDR3 protein. The sample carries fewer than 800,000 distinct CDR3 sequences, around 7.5% recorded once. This sample was included in a study of identical twins. The study's findings and limits: Findings came from cross-sectional statistics, without long-term follow-up of donors.

V was clipped by 3 bases and J by 3 bases, with 8 bases between them. From germline, CDR1 is SNHLY and CDR2 FYNNEI. There are 13 residues in the CDR3. The sample was also linked to a second study, of yellow fever vaccine responses in identical twins. According to that study: Twin vaccine T cell responses reportedly seemed partly convergent, partly personalized.

This TCR was sampled from a woman younger than 35 in good health. The sequenced sample was PBMCs. The chain has TRBV2 and TRBJ1-1; tentative D call: TRBD1 (5 bases). CDR3 nucleotides: TGTGCCAGCAGTGAGGGGGACTACACTGAAGCTTTCTTT. Amino acid sequence: CASSEGDYTEAFF.